This TCR beta chain is from a study of blood T cell repertoires in COVID-19. In the study overall: Acute-phase and convalescent COVID-19 samples originated in the United States, Italy and Spain.

CDR1 and CDR2 (germline): LNHDA, SQIVND (reference sequence). J gave up 7 bases and V 3 bases, and 4 bases lay outside the gene matches. This CDR3 is built from 14 residues. Sequenced by immunoSEQ multiplex PCR; TCRdb stores in-frame clones only, minus some. The sample has some 150,000 clones; about four fifths are singletons. The chain carries TRBV19 and TRBJ1-2; 11 bases are shared with TRBD1. The source material was peripheral blood. This receptor was identified in a human donor in a cohort sampled during active COVID-19. The CDR3 loop is CASSIHGQGAGYTF. The CDR3 DNA reads as TGTGCCAGTAGTATCCATGGACAGGGGGCTGGCTACACCTTC. Variable domain in full (rest from reference TRBV19 and TRBJ1-2): DGGITQSPKYLFRKEGQNVTLSCEQNLNHDAMYWYRQDPGQGLRLIYYSQIVNDFQKGDIAEGYSVSREKKESFPLTVTSAQKNPTAFYLCASSIHGQGAGYTFGSGTRLTVV.